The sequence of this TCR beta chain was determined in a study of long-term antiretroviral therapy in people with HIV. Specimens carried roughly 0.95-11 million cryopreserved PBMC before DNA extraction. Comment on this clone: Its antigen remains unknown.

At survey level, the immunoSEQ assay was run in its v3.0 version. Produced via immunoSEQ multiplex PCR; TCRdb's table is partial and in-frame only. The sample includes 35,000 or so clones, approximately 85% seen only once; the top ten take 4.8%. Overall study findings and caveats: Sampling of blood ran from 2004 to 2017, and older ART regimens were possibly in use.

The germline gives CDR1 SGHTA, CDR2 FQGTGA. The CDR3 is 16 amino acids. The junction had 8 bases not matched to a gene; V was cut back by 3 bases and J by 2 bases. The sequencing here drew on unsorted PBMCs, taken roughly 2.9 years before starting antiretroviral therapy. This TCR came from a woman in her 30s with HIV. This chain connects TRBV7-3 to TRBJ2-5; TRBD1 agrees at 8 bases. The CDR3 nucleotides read TGTGCCAGCAGCTTCAGGCCGGGACAGGCTCAAGAGACCCAGTACTTC. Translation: CASSFRPGQAQETQYF.